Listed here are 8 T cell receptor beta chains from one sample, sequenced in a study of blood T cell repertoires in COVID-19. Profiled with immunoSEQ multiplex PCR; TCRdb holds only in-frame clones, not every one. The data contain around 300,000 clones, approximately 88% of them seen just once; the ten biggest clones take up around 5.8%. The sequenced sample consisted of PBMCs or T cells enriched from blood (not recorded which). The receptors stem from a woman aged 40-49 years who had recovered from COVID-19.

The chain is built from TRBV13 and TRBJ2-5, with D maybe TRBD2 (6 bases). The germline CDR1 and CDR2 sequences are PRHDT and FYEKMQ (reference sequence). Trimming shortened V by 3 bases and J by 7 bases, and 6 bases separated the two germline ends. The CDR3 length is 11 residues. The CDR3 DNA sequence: TGTGCCAGCAGCTTGGGGGGGACCCAGTACTTC. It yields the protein CASSLGGTQYF.

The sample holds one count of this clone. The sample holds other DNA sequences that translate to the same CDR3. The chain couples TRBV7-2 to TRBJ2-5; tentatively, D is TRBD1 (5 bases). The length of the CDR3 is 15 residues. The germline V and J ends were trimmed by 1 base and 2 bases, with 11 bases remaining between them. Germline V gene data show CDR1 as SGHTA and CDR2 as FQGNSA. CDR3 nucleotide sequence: TGTGCCAGCAGCTTAGATGGGGCGCAACAAGAGACCCAGTACTTC. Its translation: CASSLDGAQQETQYF.

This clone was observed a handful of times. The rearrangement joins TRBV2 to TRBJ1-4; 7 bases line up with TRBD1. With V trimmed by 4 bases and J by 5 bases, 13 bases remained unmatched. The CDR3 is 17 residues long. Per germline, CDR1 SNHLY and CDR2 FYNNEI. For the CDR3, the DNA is TGTGCCAGCAGTGCAAAGAGCCTGACGGACAGGAATGAAAAACTGTTTTTT. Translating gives CASSAKSLTDRNEKLFF.

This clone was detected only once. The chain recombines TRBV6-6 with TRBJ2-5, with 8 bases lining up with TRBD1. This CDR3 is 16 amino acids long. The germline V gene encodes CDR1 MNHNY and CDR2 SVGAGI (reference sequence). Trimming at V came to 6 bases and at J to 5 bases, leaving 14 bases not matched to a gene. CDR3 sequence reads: CASRITGQGAEETQYF. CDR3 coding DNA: TGTGCCAGCAGAATTACGGGGCAGGGGGCTGAGGAGACCCAGTACTTC.

CDR3 loop: CASSFTVAGELFF. For the CDR3, the DNA is TGTGCCAGCAGCTTTACGGTGGCCGGGGAGCTGTTTTTT. The rearrangement links TRBV7-2 to TRBJ2-2, with no clear D. CDR1 SGHTA and CDR2 FQGNSA come from the germline V gene. With 3 bases removed from V and 6 bases from J, the gap between germline ends came to 8 bases. The CDR3 extends over 13 amino acids.

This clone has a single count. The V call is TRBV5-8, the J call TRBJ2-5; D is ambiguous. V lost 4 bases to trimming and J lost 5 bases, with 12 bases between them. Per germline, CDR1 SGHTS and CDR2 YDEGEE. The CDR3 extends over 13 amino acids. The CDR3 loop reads CASSLDLRETQYF. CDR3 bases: TGTGCCAGCAGCCTGGACCTACGGGAGACCCAGTACTTC.

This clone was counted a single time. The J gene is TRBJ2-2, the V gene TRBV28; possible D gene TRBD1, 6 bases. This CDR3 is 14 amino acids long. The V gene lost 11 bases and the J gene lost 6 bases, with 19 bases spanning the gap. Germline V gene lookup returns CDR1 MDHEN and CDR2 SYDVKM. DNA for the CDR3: TGTGCCCATAATGGGGTAGGGGGAGCCGGGGAGCTGTTTTTT. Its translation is CAHNGVGGAGELFF.

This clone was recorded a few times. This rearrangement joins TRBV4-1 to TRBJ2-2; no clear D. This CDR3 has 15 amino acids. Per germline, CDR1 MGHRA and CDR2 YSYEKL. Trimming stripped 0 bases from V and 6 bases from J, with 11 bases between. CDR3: CASSQDLVSPGELFF. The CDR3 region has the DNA TGCGCCAGCAGCCAAGATCTTGTTTCCCCCGGGGAGCTGTTTTTT.